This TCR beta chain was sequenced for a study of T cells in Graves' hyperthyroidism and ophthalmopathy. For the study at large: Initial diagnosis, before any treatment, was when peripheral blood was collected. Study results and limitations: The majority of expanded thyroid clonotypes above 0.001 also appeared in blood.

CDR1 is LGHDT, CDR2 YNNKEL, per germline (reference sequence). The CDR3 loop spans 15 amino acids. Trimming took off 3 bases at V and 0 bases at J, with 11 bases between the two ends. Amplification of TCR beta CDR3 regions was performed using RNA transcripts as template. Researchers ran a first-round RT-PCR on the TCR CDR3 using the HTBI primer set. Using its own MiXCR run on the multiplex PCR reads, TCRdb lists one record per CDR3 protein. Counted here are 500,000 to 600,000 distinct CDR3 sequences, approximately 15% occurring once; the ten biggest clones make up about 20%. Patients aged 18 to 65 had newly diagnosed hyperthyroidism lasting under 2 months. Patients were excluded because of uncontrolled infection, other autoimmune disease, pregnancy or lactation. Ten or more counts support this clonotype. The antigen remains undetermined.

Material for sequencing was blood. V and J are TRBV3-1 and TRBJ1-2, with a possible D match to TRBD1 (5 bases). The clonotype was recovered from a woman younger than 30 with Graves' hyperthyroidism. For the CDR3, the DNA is TGTGCCAGCAGCCATGAGCAGACAGCTAACTATGGCTACACCTTC. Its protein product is CASSHEQTANYGYTF.